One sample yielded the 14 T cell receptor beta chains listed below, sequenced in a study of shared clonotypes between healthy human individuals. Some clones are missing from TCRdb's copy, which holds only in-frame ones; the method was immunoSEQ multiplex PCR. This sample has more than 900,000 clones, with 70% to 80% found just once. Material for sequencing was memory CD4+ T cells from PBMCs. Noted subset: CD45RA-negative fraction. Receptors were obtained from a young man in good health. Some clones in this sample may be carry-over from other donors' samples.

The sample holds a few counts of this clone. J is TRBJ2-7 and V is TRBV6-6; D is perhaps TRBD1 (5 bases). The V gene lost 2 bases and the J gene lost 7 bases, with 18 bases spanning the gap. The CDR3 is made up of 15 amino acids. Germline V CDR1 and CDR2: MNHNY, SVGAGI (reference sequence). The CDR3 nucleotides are TGTGCCAGCAGTTACGGGGCAGATGGGGCTCGTGAGCAGTACTTC. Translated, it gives CASSYGADGAREQYF.

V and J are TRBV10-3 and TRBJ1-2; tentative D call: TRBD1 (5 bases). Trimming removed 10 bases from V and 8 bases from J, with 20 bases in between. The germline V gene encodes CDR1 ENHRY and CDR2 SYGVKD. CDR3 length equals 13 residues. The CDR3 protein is CASAQVSGWGYTF. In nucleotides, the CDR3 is TGTGCCAGCGCACAGGTCTCCGGGTGGGGCTACACCTTC.

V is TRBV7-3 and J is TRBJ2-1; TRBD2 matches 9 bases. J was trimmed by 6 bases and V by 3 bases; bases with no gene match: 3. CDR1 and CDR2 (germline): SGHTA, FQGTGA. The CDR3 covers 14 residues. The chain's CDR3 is CASSLRLAANEQFF. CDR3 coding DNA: TGTGCCAGCAGCTTGAGACTAGCGGCCAATGAGCAGTTCTTC.

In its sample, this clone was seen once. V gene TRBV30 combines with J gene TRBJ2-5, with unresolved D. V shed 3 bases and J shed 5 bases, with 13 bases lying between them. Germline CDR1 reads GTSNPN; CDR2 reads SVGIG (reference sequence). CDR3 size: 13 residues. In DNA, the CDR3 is TGTGCCTGGAGGGGAAAAGGGTGGGAGACCCAGTACTTC. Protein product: CAWRGKGWETQYF.

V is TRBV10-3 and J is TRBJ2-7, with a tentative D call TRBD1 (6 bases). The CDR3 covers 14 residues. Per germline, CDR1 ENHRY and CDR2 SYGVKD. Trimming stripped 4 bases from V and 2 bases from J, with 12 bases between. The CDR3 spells CAISARQEPYEQYF. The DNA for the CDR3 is TGTGCCATCAGTGCGAGACAGGAACCCTACGAGCAGTACTTC.

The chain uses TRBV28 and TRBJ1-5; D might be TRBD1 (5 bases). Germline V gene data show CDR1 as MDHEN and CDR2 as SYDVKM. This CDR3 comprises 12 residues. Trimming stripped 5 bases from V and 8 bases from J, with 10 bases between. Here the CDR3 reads CASSPGGKPQHF. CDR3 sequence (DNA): TGTGCCAGCAGTCCGGGGGGGAAGCCCCAGCATTTT.

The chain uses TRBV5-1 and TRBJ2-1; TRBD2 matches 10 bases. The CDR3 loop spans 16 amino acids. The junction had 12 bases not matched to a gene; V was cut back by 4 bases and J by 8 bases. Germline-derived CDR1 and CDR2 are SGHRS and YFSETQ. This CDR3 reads CASSDVWLAGVDEQFF. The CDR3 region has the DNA TGCGCCAGCAGCGATGTATGGCTAGCGGGAGTCGATGAGCAGTTCTTC.

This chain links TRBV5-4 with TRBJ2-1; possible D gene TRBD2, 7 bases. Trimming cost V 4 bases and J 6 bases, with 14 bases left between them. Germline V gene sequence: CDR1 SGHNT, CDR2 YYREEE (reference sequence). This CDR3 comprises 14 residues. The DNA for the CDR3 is TGTGCCAGCAGCGTGGGGGGGGGCTCCAATGAGCAGTTCTTC. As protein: CASSVGGGSNEQFF.

The CDR3 bases are TGTGCCAGCAGCCCTGACTTGGGGGGCAATGAGCAGTTCTTC. Protein product: CASSPDLGGNEQFF. This sequence joins TRBV27 and TRBJ2-1, with D possibly being TRBD2 (6 bases). The CDR3 runs to 14 residues. V gave up 6 bases and J gave up 6 bases, with 15 bases separating them. Germline CDR1 is MNHEY and CDR2 is SMNVEV (reference sequence).

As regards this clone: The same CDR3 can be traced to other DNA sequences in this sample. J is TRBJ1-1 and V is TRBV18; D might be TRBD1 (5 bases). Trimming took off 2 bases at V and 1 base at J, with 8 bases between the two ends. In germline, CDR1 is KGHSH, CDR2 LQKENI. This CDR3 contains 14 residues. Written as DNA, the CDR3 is TGTGCCAGCTCACCAGGGGGAGGGAACACTGAAGCTTTCTTT. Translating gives CASSPGGGNTEAFF.

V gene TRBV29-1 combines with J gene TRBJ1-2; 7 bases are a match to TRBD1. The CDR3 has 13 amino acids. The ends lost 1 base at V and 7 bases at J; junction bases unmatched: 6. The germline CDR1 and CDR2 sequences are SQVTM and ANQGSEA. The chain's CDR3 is CSVEGQGVAGYTF. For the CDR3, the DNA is TGCAGCGTTGAAGGACAGGGAGTAGCTGGCTACACCTTC.

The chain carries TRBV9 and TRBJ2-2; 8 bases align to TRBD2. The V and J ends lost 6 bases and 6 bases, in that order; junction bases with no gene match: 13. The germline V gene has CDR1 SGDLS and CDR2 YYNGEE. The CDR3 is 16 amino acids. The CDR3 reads CASTHGRGSRAGELFF. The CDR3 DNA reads TGTGCCAGCACCCACGGGAGGGGGAGTCGGGCCGGGGAGCTGTTTTTT.

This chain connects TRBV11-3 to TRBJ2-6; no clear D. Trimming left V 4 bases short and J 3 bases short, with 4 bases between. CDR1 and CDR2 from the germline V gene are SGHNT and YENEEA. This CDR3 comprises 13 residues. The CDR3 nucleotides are TGTGCCAGCAGCTCTTATGGGGCCAACGTCCTGACTTTC. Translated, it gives CASSSYGANVLTF.

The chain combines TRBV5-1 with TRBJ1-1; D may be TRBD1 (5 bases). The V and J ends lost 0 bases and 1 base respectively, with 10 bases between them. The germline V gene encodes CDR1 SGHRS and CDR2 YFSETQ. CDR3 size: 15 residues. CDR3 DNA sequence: TGCGCCAGCAGCTTGGCCGGGGGTTGGAACACTGAAGCTTTCTTT. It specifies CASSLAGGWNTEAFF.